This TCR beta chain was sequenced for a study of blood T cells in healthy people across ages (dated by TCRdb to between 2014 and 2016). A note on the overall study: In model experiments, roughly one uniquely barcoded TCR beta cDNA molecule per two T cells was captured by template switching. Using deep sequencing normalized with unique cDNA molecular identifiers, the study measured how TCR beta repertoire diversity changes with age. The donors were split into four age groups: young (average 16 years), middle-aged (39), aged (about 56) and long-lived (roughly 88). To avoid experimental bias, donors of different ages were randomly spread across the sequencing lanes. Using the same blood draw, the study looked at two additional independent replicas of 1 million unique cDNA reads for two donors, one aged 18 to 29 and the other aged 80 or older. Overall study outcomes, separate from this receptor: Conclusive comparison of naive and antigen-experienced compartments was prevented by the profiling of bulk unsorted PBMCs. Estimates of total diversity based on one million sequenced T cells were regarded as lower bounds and as underestimates. Observed TCR beta diversity per million T cells fell roughly linearly with age, and a significant reduction was already apparent by age roughly 40. The CMV infection status of donors was not known, potentially confounding age-related changes in expanded clonotypes. Compared with the aged group, the long-lived group had more naive CD4+ T cells, fewer expanded clones and increased TCR diversity, a pattern suggesting age selection. The percentage of naive T cells measured by flow cytometry correlated strongly with observed TCR beta diversity.

Library construction relied on 5' RACE. The run used an Illumina HiSeq 2500. The second PCR ran for roughly 7 to 12 cycles and used a J-beta primer mix along with a sample-barcoded 5' primer. A template-switch 5' adaptor carrying 12 random nucleotides introduced a unique molecular identifier onto each TCR beta cDNA molecule. Each sample yielded at least 3 million CDR3-containing paired-end reads. First-strand cDNA was synthesized from all RNA with the Mint cDNA synthesis kit, primed by a TRBC-specific oligonucleotide. After uracil-DNA glycosylase treatment, a first 18-cycle PCR used universal primers M1SS and BC2_uni_R on all cDNA. As for the original processing: For normalization, 1 million high-quality reads were randomly selected from each sample, with every read carrying a distinct molecular identifier. Reads sharing molecular identifiers were discarded rather than binned into consensus sequences. MiTCR, set to a Q25 quality threshold and the strictest error-elimination algorithm, was used for CDR3 identification, clonotype clustering and error correction. Lower-bound total TCR beta diversity was estimated with a nonparametric unseen species model using Euler transformation. TCRdb applied fastp at Q25 and MiXCR to the public reads, then kept only in-frame beta chains. All rows with the same CDR3 protein become a single entry with the most common DNA and genes. Here the V and J calls rest on TCRdb's processing, not on the authors' analysis. The sample table lists 650,000 to 800,000 distinct CDR3 sequences, under 45% of them with a count of one. The top ten hold about 19% of the sample.

Donors were a few dozen systemically healthy Caucasian individuals from Russia aged about 6 to 100 years. Roughly 9.5 milliliters of peripheral blood were drawn from each donor into EDTA-treated Vacutainer tubes. Ficoll-Paque density-gradient centrifugation was used to isolate PBMCs, with at least 6 million per sample. Total RNA, at least 6 micrograms per sample, was extracted from PBMCs with Trizol reagent. For every donor, an aliquot of PBMCs went through flow cytometry to measure the percentages of naive CD45RAhigh/CD27high T cells. Inclusive of the bounding cysteine and phenylalanine, the CDR3 is 13 residues long. The retained sequence is limited to the CDR3, 39 bases, with the frame set at the first base. V is reduced by 7 bases and J by 5 bases, leaving a spacing of 15 bases between them. CDR1 MNHEY and CDR2 SMNVEV are derived from the germline V gene (reference sequence). This clonotype was detected a few times. Its antigen is still unknown. Base qualities are missing; no much larger clone stands one base away.

Rearrangement joined TRBV27 to TRBJ2-7; the D gene may be TRBD1 or TRBD2, since each aligns over 5 bases. Sequencing was carried out using blood. The sequence came from a man in his sixties in good health. The bases read TGTGCCAGCATGAGAGCGGCAGGGAACGAGCAGTACTTC. This encodes CASMRAAGNEQYF.